These 20 T cell receptor beta chains originate from one sample sequenced in a study of immune evolution from preneoplasia to lung adenocarcinoma. Produced via immunoSEQ multiplex PCR; TCRdb's table is partial and in-frame only. This table has about 3,900 clones, 87% appearing once. Sequenced: FFPE minimally invasive lung adenocarcinoma tissue. These receptors were taken from a donor aged 70 or older with lung adenocarcinoma.

The V call is TRBV30, the J call TRBJ1-5; D is unresolved. Germline CDR1 is GTSNPN and CDR2 is SVGIG (reference sequence). The ends were cut back, 4 bases at V and 2 bases at J, with 12 bases in the middle. The CDR3 covers 14 residues. CDR3 sequence: CAWIGLWRNQPQHF. The CDR3 DNA reads TGTGCCTGGATAGGGCTTTGGCGCAATCAGCCCCAGCATTTT.

CDR3 region: CASSISRAEQYF. CDR3 DNA sequence: TGTGCCAGCAGTATCAGCAGGGCCGAGCAGTACTTC. The rearrangement joins TRBV28 to TRBJ2-7, with TRBD1 as a possible D gene (5 bases). V lost 5 bases and J lost 6, with 11 bases in between. This CDR3 has 12 amino acids. CDR1 and CDR2 (germline): MDHEN, SYDVKM.

The gene calls are TRBV7-2 and TRBJ2-1; 7 nucleotides match TRBD2. Germline CDR1 and CDR2: SGHTA and FQGNSA. The CDR3 spans 16 residues. The ends lost 5 bases at V and 5 bases at J; junction bases unmatched: 12. In DNA, the CDR3 is TGTGCCAGCAGCCTAACCCCAGCGGGACCGAACAATGAGCAGTTCTTC. Protein: CASSLTPAGPNNEQFF.

The rearrangement links TRBV29-1 to TRBJ2-2; TRBD1 aligns across 12 bases. This CDR3 region has 14 residues. CDR1 and CDR2 from the germline V gene are SQVTM and ANQGSEA. J lost 6 bases, V lost 6 bases, and 5 bases had no gene match. CDR3 residues: CSVGTGGMSGELFF. The CDR3 DNA is TGCAGCGTGGGGACAGGGGGCATGTCCGGGGAGCTGTTTTTT.

This clone appeared a single time. V gene TRBV19 combines with J gene TRBJ1-1, with D maybe TRBD1 (6 bases). CDR1 LNHDA and CDR2 SQIVND come from the germline V gene (reference sequence). This CDR3 region has 13 residues. The V and J ends lost 11 bases and 6 bases respectively, with 19 bases between them. DNA of the CDR3: TGTGCCTCTACCAAAAGGGGGGTATCTGAAGCTTTCTTT. Its translation is CASTKRGVSEAFF.

The chain carries TRBV7-9 and TRBJ2-5; 7 nucleotides match TRBD2. The CDR3 totals 17 residues. Germline assignment: CDR1 SEHNR and CDR2 FQNEAQ (reference sequence). J lost 0 bases, V lost 6 bases, and 13 bases had no gene match. The CDR3 bases are TGTGCCAGCAGTTTTCGTGGGGGGGGGATAGACCAAGAGACCCAGTACTTC. Its translation is CASSFRGGGIDQETQYF.

The chain carries TRBV6-1 and TRBJ2-7, with 10 bases fitting TRBD2. CDR3 length: 14 amino acids. The V and J ends lost 6 bases and 0 bases, in that order; junction bases with no gene match: 2. CDR1 and CDR2 (germline): MNHNS, SASEGT. For the CDR3, the DNA is TGTGCCAGCAGGGGGACTAGCGCCTCCTACGAGCAGTACTTC. It yields the protein CASRGTSASYEQYF.

This chain links TRBV7-2 with TRBJ2-2, with D tentatively TRBD1 or TRBD2 (5 bases each). The V gene lost 5 bases and the J gene lost 2 bases, with 21 bases spanning the gap. CDR1 SGHTA and CDR2 FQGNSA come from the germline V gene. This CDR3 has 18 residues. DNA for the CDR3: TGTGCCAGCAGCCGGTATCCGACAGACCGGGGCAACACCGGGGAGCTGTTTTTT. It encodes CASSRYPTDRGNTGELFF.

This rearrangement joins TRBV5-6 to TRBJ1-3; TRBD1 is a possible D gene (5 bases). Germline V gene data show CDR1 as SGHDT and CDR2 as YYEEEE. V was cut by 0 bases and J by 4 bases, with 8 bases left in between. The CDR3 consists of 14 residues. DNA of the CDR3: TGTGCCAGCAGCTTGGCGACAGCCGGAAACACCATATATTTT. It specifies CASSLATAGNTIYF. Supplemented by reference TRBV5-6 and TRBJ1-3, the full variable domain reads DAGVTQSPTHLIKTRGQQVTLRCSPKSGHDTVSWYQQALGQGPQFIFQYYEEEERQRGNFPDRFSGHQFPNYSSELNVNALLLGDSALYLCASSLATAGNTIYFGEGSWLTVV.

The CDR3 DNA is TGCGCCAGCAGCTTAAGGCCTTCTGGGGGTAATGAAAAACTGTTTTTT. Translating gives CASSLRPSGGNEKLFF. V usage is TRBV5-1 and J usage is TRBJ1-4; D might be TRBD1 (5 bases). V lost 2 bases to trimming and J lost 4 bases, with 15 bases between them. This CDR3 spans 16 amino acids. Germline values: CDR1 SGHRS, CDR2 YFSETQ.

J is TRBJ2-5 and V is TRBV4-1; D unclear. The J call could be wrong; TRBJ2-7 is a better fit for the DNA end. CDR3 size: 15 residues. CDR1 is MGHRA, CDR2 YSYEKL, per germline. CDR3 nucleotides: TGCGCCAGCAGGGACCGTCAAGCGTCGGCCTACGAGCAGTACTTC. Translated, it gives CASRDRQASAYEQYF.

Concerning this clone itself: Other DNA sequences in the same sample also yield this CDR3. This chain connects TRBV5-1 to TRBJ2-1; 8 bases are shared with TRBD2. Germline loops: CDR1 SGHRS, CDR2 YFSETQ. The trim removed 4 bases at V and 0 bases at J, leaving 3 bases unmatched. The CDR3 length is 15 residues. CDR3 DNA sequence: TGCGCCAGCAGCCCTACTAGCGGCTCCTACAATGAGCAGTTCTTC. This codes for CASSPTSGSYNEQFF.

V usage is TRBV19 and J usage is TRBJ2-1; unclear D gene. Germline-derived CDR1 and CDR2 are LNHDA and SQIVND (reference sequence). Trimming pared 5 bases from V and 7 bases from J, leaving 15 bases between. The CDR3 has 14 amino acids. The CDR3 sequence: CASSPVPHPNEQFF. The CDR3 coding sequence is TGTGCCAGTAGTCCAGTACCCCACCCGAATGAGCAGTTCTTC.

This clone came up once. This chain links TRBV5-1 with TRBJ1-2, with 11 positions matching TRBD1. Germline V gene data show CDR1 as SGHRS and CDR2 as YFSETQ. The CDR3 sequence is 15 residues long. V lost 3 bases, J lost 5 bases, and 6 bases stayed unmatched. This CDR3 is CASSSDRGQGYGYTF. The CDR3, as DNA: TGCGCCAGCAGCTCGGACAGGGGGCAGGGGTATGGCTACACCTTC.

This chain links TRBV11-3 with TRBJ2-5; 7 positions match TRBD1. In germline, CDR1 is SGHNT, CDR2 YENEEA. The CDR3 loop spans 14 amino acids. Unmatched junction bases numbered 3, after V lost 5 bases and J lost 0 bases. Here the CDR3 DNA reads TGTGCCAGCAGCCCGACAGGGAACCAAGAGACCCAGTACTTC. Protein product: CASSPTGNQETQYF.

The chain uses TRBV18 and TRBJ2-3; maybe TRBD2 (6 bases). V lost 2 bases to trimming and J lost 5 bases, with 14 bases between them. CDR1 KGHSH and CDR2 LQKENI come from the germline V gene. The CDR3 has 15 amino acids. This chain's CDR3 is CASSPGPRRVDTQYF. CDR3 nucleotides: TGTGCCAGCTCACCAGGGCCGAGGAGGGTAGATACGCAGTATTTT. The entire variable domain, with the rest obtained from reference TRBV18 and TRBJ2-3, is as follows: NAGVMQNPRHLVRRRGQEARLRCSPMKGHSHVYWYRQLPEEGLKFMVYLQKENIIDESGMPKERFSAEFPKEGPSILRIQQVVRGDSAAYFCASSPGPRRVDTQYFGPGTRLTVL.

The chain links TRBV18 to TRBJ1-1; D might be TRBD1 (5 bases). The CDR3 totals 17 residues. Per the germline V gene, CDR1 is KGHSH and CDR2 is LQKENI. V was cut by 4 bases and J by 4 bases, with 22 bases left in between. This CDR3 is CASSLRPGLDMGTEAFF. CDR3 nucleotides: TGTGCCAGCTCACTCCGTCCGGGACTCGATATGGGCACTGAAGCTTTCTTT. Combining the CDR3 with reference TRBV18 and TRBJ1-1 gives the whole variable domain NAGVMQNPRHLVRRRGQEARLRCSPMKGHSHVYWYRQLPEEGLKFMVYLQKENIIDESGMPKERFSAEFPKEGPSILRIQQVVRGDSAAYFCASSLRPGLDMGTEAFFGQGTRLTVV.

This clone was observed a single time. The rearrangement joins TRBV27 to TRBJ2-7; 9 bases are shared with TRBD1. The CDR3 extends over 15 amino acids. Trimming at V came to 3 bases and at J to 0 bases, leaving 3 bases not matched to a gene. The germline CDR1 and CDR2 sequences are MNHEY and SMNVEV (reference sequence). The CDR3 sequence: CASSFGTGPSYEQYF. Here the CDR3 DNA reads TGTGCCAGCAGTTTCGGGACAGGGCCCTCCTACGAGCAGTACTTC.

The chain has TRBV14 and TRBJ1-1; D call uncertain. Looked up from germline, CDR1 is SGHDN and CDR2 is FVKESK. The CDR3 has 11 amino acids. V shed 1 base and J shed 8 bases, with 5 bases lying between them. Here the CDR3 DNA reads TGTGCCAGCAGCCAAGTGGCAGAAGCTTTCTTT. It codes for CASSQVAEAFF.

The chain joins TRBV5-1 to TRBJ2-7; D is perhaps TRBD2 (5 bases). The V and J ends lost 5 bases and 3 bases respectively, with 12 bases between them. The CDR3 runs 13 residues. Per germline, CDR1 SGHRS and CDR2 YFSETQ. CDR3 region: CASREDVIYEQYF. The CDR3 DNA sequence: TGCGCCAGCAGGGAGGACGTTATCTACGAGCAGTACTTC.